The source of this TCR beta chain is a study of blood T cell repertoires in COVID-19 (dated by TCRdb to about 2020). Describing the broader study: Samples covering the acute and convalescent phases of COVID-19 were provided by collaborators in the United States, Italy and Spain. The material from the prospective study consisted of cDNA or gDNA derived from T cells, B-cell-depleted T cells, or PBMCs. Deeply sampled blood TCRbeta repertoires from subjects exposed to, actively infected with, or recovered from COVID-19 were included in the dataset. The repertoires were released in a freely available public database intended as a resource for research on the immune response to SARS-CoV-2. Samples were obtained from the ongoing ImmuneRACE study (first 160 participants) and from over a thousand subjects provided by 6 global collaborators. Nearly every sample came with metadata listing a de-identified subject ID, COVID-19 status, age in years and sex. Where available, HLA class I and class II types were taken from metadata supplied by the sample provider and were not determined by assay-based typing.

The research as a whole found: Clinical and demographic metadata were provided uncurated, with the amount varying by source and participant.

Points on this clone: The clone's antigen remains unknown. The input lacks base qualities; no much larger clone sits a single base away.

TCRbeta CDR3 regions were amplified from genomic DNA using the immunoSEQ Assay, a bias-controlled multiplex PCR. As for the original processing: Nucleated cell counts per sample were estimated from amplification of reference gene primers within the assay. To quantify the absolute abundance of each unique TCRbeta CDR3 rearrangement, sequence reads were collapsed and filtered. Productive Simpson clonality was computed per sample as the square root of Simpson's diversity index over productive rearrangements. Imported from immuneACCESS, the table was reduced by TCRdb to in-frame sequences with V and J called. These copies leave out some clones; in studies compared against another copy, an unresolved V gene accounts for under half, and the cause of the remainder is not known. That table supplies the V and J calls and clone size; D and trimming were determined from the DNA. The sample data list 250,000 or so clones, and roughly 86% of these were observed just once. Approximately 9% of the sample lies in the top ten.

Including the terminal cysteine and phenylalanine, the CDR3 comprises 12 residues. This entry keeps only the CDR3 DNA: 36 bases, framed from base 1. Between the V and J ends, shortened by 7 bases and 6 bases respectively, the junction contains 14 bases. The germline V gene specifies SQVTM as CDR1 and ANQGSEA as CDR2. Collaborating institutions collected whole blood in K2EDTA tubes following their own protocols. For TCRbeta analysis, collaborators shipped samples as frozen whole blood, isolated PBMCs, or DNA extracted from either of those sample types. The chain was built from TRBV29-1 and TRBJ2-3; matching of 6 bases hints at TRBD1 as the D gene. The sequence derives from a man between 40 and 49 years old with active or convalescent COVID-19. Sequencing was performed on peripheral blood. The DNA sequence reads TGCAGCGCTGGGGGCCAGCAGGATACGCAGTATTTT. It codes for CSAGGQQDTQYF.